These 31 T cell receptor beta chains originate from one sample sequenced in a study of T cell responses to AZD1222 COVID-19 vaccine (dated by TCRdb to the early 2020s). The time point label, as the study defines it: baseline before first vaccination. Library preparation employed the immunoSEQ multiplex PCR assay. The table comes from immuneACCESS by way of TCRdb, which keeps in-frame sequences with V and J called. Part of the clones is missing from these tables; in studies checked, under half for an unresolved V gene and the rest for unknown reasons. For this sample there are some 120,000 clones; around 90% appear just once. The ten largest clones take up about 1.4% of the sample. This material consisted of peripheral blood, taken on day 0 of AZD1222 vaccination. The receptors stem from an adult in good health.

This chain links TRBV7-6 with TRBJ2-5, with 11 bases matching TRBD1. The CDR3 spans 16 residues. From germline, CDR1 is SGHVS and CDR2 FNYEAQ. Losses at the gene ends were 1 base for V and 1 base for J; bases not matched to a gene: 2. The CDR3 protein is CASSLGTGGFQETQYF. In nucleotides, the CDR3 is TGTGCCAGCAGCTTAGGGACAGGGGGCTTCCAAGAGACCCAGTACTTC.

The chain has TRBV5-5 and TRBJ2-5; 8 positions match TRBD1. The CDR3 contains 13 residues. Germline loops: CDR1 SGHKS, CDR2 YYEKEE (reference sequence). Unmatched junction bases numbered 2, after V lost 4 bases and J lost 3 bases. CDR3 loop: CASSPGQEETQYF. The CDR3 DNA is TGTGCCAGCAGCCCGGGACAGGAAGAGACCCAGTACTTC.

The V and J genes are TRBV5-1 and TRBJ2-1, with 8 bases identical to TRBD2. The CDR3 is made up of 15 amino acids. The trim removed 4 bases at V and 3 bases at J, leaving 6 bases unmatched. The germline gives CDR1 SGHRS, CDR2 YFSETQ. CDR3 in DNA: TGCGCCAGCAGCCTGAGCGGGAGCATCTACAATGAGCAGTTCTTC. The encoded protein is CASSLSGSIYNEQFF. Variable domain in full (rest from reference TRBV5-1 and TRBJ2-1): KAGVTQTPRYLIKTRGQQVTLSCSPISGHRSVSWYQQTPGQGLQFLFEYFSETQRNKGNFPGRFSGRQFSNSRSEMNVSTLELGDSALYLCASSLSGSIYNEQFFGPGTRLTVL.

Only a few counts were recorded for this clone. V gene TRBV7-3 combines with J gene TRBJ1-2; D gene unclear. The V gene lost 0 bases and the J gene lost 2 bases, with 10 bases spanning the gap. CDR1 and CDR2 (germline): SGHTA, FQGTGA. The CDR3 length is 15 residues. The CDR3 loop reads CASSLTGSSNYGYTF. In DNA form, the CDR3 reads TGTGCCAGCAGCTTAACCGGATCCAGCAACTATGGCTACACCTTC.

This clone was observed a handful of times. The V call is TRBV4-3, the J call TRBJ1-1; D is unresolved. Between the trimmed V and J ends, which lost 0 bases and 0 bases, there was a span of 8 bases. The germline CDR1 and CDR2 sequences are LGHNA and YSLEER. This CDR3 contains 15 residues. This CDR3 is CASSQDGDLNTEAFF. In DNA form, the CDR3 reads TGCGCCAGCAGCCAAGATGGGGATTTGAACACTGAAGCTTTCTTT.

DNA for the CDR3: TGTGCAAGTCGAAATGCCCCCCGGCTAGCTGACTCCTACGAGCAGTACTTC. Translation gives CASRNAPRLADSYEQYF. V gene TRBV12-2 combines with J gene TRBJ2-7; TRBD2, as called in the table, went unchecked against the DNA. TRBV12-2 is a recognized pseudogene. There are 17 residues in the CDR3.

This clone was seen only once. This chain links TRBV7-9 with TRBJ2-7; 11 bases are shared with TRBD1. The CDR3 consists of 15 residues. Trimming took 0 bases from V and 2 from J; bases not matched to a gene: 0. From germline, CDR1 is SEHNR and CDR2 FQNEAQ (reference sequence). Here the CDR3 reads CASSLAGQGAYEQYF. For the CDR3, the DNA is TGTGCCAGCAGCTTAGCGGGACAGGGGGCCTACGAGCAGTACTTC.

CDR3 residues: CASSQDGAGGNTEAFF. CDR3 coding DNA: TGTGCCAGCAGCCAAGATGGAGCAGGGGGCAACACTGAAGCTTTCTTT. The gene calls are TRBV4-2 and TRBJ1-1, with 8 positions matching TRBD1. Germline CDR1 LGHNA, CDR2 YNFKEQ. V was pared by 0 bases and J by 2 bases, with 5 bases of the junction left unmatched. The CDR3 covers 16 residues.

The rearrangement links TRBV6-2 or TRBV6-3 to TRBJ2-2; 9 positions match TRBD2. The CDR3 extends over 16 amino acids. CDR1 is MNHEY and CDR2 is SVGEGT in the germline V gene. Trimming cost V 6 bases and J 1 base; bases outside gene matches: 6. CDR3 amino acids: CASSPRLAENTGELFF. CDR3 coding DNA: TGTGCCAGCAGCCCAAGACTAGCGGAGAACACCGGGGAGCTGTTTTTT.

The V and J genes are TRBV19 and TRBJ2-7, with 7 bases fitting TRBD1. Germline CDR1 LNHDA, CDR2 SQIVND (reference sequence). The CDR3 totals 14 residues. V gave up 5 bases and J gave up 2 bases; unmatched junction bases: 6. CDR3 nucleotides: TGTGCCAGTAGTGCACAGGGGTCGGCCTACGAGCAGTACTTC. This translates into CASSAQGSAYEQYF. The complete variable domain, with remaining parts taken from reference TRBV19 and TRBJ2-7, reads DGGITQSPKYLFRKEGQNVTLSCEQNLNHDAMYWYRQDPGQGLRLIYYSQIVNDFQKGDIAEGYSVSREKKESFPLTVTSAQKNPTAFYLCASSAQGSAYEQYFGPGTRLTVT.

This chain uses TRBV11-2 with TRBJ2-7; D may match TRBD1 or TRBD2 (6 bases each). The CDR3 consists of 14 residues. CDR1 is SGHAT and CDR2 is FQNNGV in the germline V gene. V gave up 2 bases and J gave up 2 bases, with 10 bases separating them. Here the CDR3 DNA reads TGTGCCAGCAGCTTACGGGGGCTCACCTACGAGCAGTACTTC. It codes for CASSLRGLTYEQYF.

The rearrangement uses TRBV7-3 and TRBJ2-3; TRBD2 matches at 9 bases. This CDR3 region has 18 residues. Germline lookup yields CDR1 SGHTA and CDR2 FQGTGA. The V gene end was trimmed by 3 bases and the J gene end by 3 bases; junction bases not matched to a gene: 13. The CDR3: CASSFEGPGLAGTDTQYF. Written as DNA, the CDR3 is TGTGCCAGCAGCTTTGAAGGGCCAGGGCTAGCGGGAACAGATACGCAGTATTTT.

The chain combines TRBV6-5 with TRBJ1-4; 9 bases fit TRBD1. The germline V gene encodes CDR1 MNHEY and CDR2 SVGAGI. CDR3 length: 15 residues. The junction had 7 bases not matched to a gene; V was cut back by 6 bases and J by 5 bases. CDR3 amino acids: CASRAGTGRNEKLFF. The DNA of the CDR3 is TGTGCCAGCAGAGCCGGGACAGGGAGGAATGAAAAACTGTTTTTT.

The sample holds one count of this clone. The rearrangement joins TRBV19 to TRBJ1-5, with 10 bases aligning to TRBD1. Germline V gene lookup returns CDR1 LNHDA and CDR2 SQIVND (reference sequence). V lost 11 bases, J lost 11 bases, and 15 bases stayed unmatched. The CDR3 loop spans 14 amino acids. CDR3 bases: TGTGCCTCCGATCCCGGGACAGGGGTCTGGGCCCAGCATTTT. It codes for CASDPGTGVWAQHF.

This clone has just a few counts. This chain links TRBV19 with TRBJ1-4; 9 bases match TRBD1. V gave up 10 bases and J gave up 7 bases; unmatched junction bases: 7. There are 13 residues in the CDR3. Germline loops: CDR1 LNHDA, CDR2 SQIVND (reference sequence). The CDR3 is CATYDRGSEKLFF. The CDR3 DNA reads as TGTGCCACCTACGACAGGGGGAGTGAAAAACTGTTTTTT.

The chain carries TRBV10-3 and TRBJ2-3; D may be TRBD1 (5 bases). V was clipped by 0 bases and J by 7 bases, with 14 bases between them. CDR3 length: 15 amino acids. Per germline, CDR1 ENHRY and CDR2 SYGVKD. The CDR3 protein is CAISESVGVWNTQYF. The CDR3 DNA reads as TGTGCCATCAGTGAGTCGGTAGGGGTATGGAATACGCAGTATTTT.

This clone occurred a few times. The chain has TRBV6-5 and TRBJ2-1; 12 bases fit TRBD2. Germline loops: CDR1 MNHEY, CDR2 SVGAGI. This CDR3 spans 14 amino acids. The junction had 9 bases not matched to a gene; V was cut back by 5 bases and J by 13 bases. CDR3 DNA sequence: TGTGCCAGCAGTACCGGACTAGCGGGACTCTCCCAGTTCTTC. It is translated as CASSTGLAGLSQFF.

V gene TRBV6-1 combines with J gene TRBJ1-5; a weak D match, TRBD1 (5 bases). Trimming pared 4 bases from V and 10 bases from J, leaving 26 bases between. The CDR3 runs to 17 residues. CDR1 MNHNS and CDR2 SASEGT come from the germline V gene. CDR3 sequence (DNA): TGTGCCAGCAGTGGAGGAATTGTGGGGGACCCAATCAATCCCCAGCATTTT. Its protein is CASSGGIVGDPINPQHF.

This chain links TRBV5-6 with TRBJ2-5; D is perhaps TRBD2 (6 bases). In germline, CDR1 is SGHDT, CDR2 YYEEEE. This CDR3 has 14 residues. Trimming cost V 0 bases and J 1 base, with 7 bases left between them. The CDR3 DNA reads as TGTGCCAGCAGCTTGGCCGGGAGCCAAGAGACCCAGTACTTC. Its protein product is CASSLAGSQETQYF.

This clone showed up just a few times. The CDR3 region has the DNA TGTGCCAGCAGCCCGGGGGGTGGCGAAGCTTTCTTT. It codes for CASSPGGGEAFF. This rearrangement joins TRBV11-3 to TRBJ1-1; perhaps TRBD1 as D (5 bases). The V end was cut by 5 bases, the J end by 8 bases, with 12 bases between. CDR1 SGHNT and CDR2 YENEEA come from the germline V gene. The CDR3 is made up of 12 amino acids.

The CDR3 here is CAGGLAGASEQFF. Here the CDR3 DNA reads TGTGCCGGGGGACTAGCGGGAGCATCTGAGCAGTTCTTC. The chain is built from TRBV21-1 and TRBJ2-1; the D call TRBD2 from the table was never checked on the DNA. TRBV21-1 is a listed pseudogene. The CDR3 contains 13 residues.

This chain links TRBV4-3 with TRBJ2-2; D remains unclear. Germline CDR1 reads LGHNA; CDR2 reads YSLEER. V was cut by 6 bases and J by 0 bases, with 8 bases left in between. The CDR3 covers 14 residues. CDR3 sequence reads: CASRQIANTGELFF. The CDR3, as DNA: TGCGCCAGCAGACAAATCGCGAACACCGGGGAGCTGTTTTTT.

The table lists this clone with a count of one. The chain employs TRBV7-3 and TRBJ2-3, with 16 bases identical to TRBD2. Germline V gene data show CDR1 as SGHTA and CDR2 as FQGTGA. The CDR3 is made up of 18 amino acids. The V and J ends lost 4 bases and 5 bases, in that order; junction bases with no gene match: 9. CDR3 DNA sequence: TGTGCCAGCAGCTCAGCCGGGACTAGCGGGAGGGCCCTAGATACGCAGTATTTT. Its protein is CASSSAGTSGRALDTQYF.

The CDR3 bases are TGTGCCAGCAGTTTACGAGGCAGGGCTTTCTTT. This gives the protein CASSLRGRAFF. J is TRBJ1-1 and V is TRBV12-3 or TRBV12-4; D unresolved. Trimming removed 2 bases from V and 11 bases from J, with 9 bases in between. This CDR3 contains 11 residues.

CDR3 DNA: TGCGCCAGCAGCCAAGGGGCTGGGACAGGGGCTGAAAAACTGTTTTTT. It codes for CASSQGAGTGAEKLFF. The gene calls are TRBV4-3 and TRBJ1-4, with 10 bases identical to TRBD1. The junction had 6 bases not matched to a gene; V was cut back by 1 base and J by 7 bases. The CDR3 length is 16 residues. CDR1 is LGHNA and CDR2 is YSLEER in the germline V gene.

This chain joins TRBV5-4 and TRBJ1-3; weak D call: TRBD1 (5 bases). Germline CDR1 reads SGHNT; CDR2 reads YYREEE (reference sequence). The CDR3 sequence is 15 residues long. V lost 4 bases and J lost 7, with 18 bases in between. The CDR3 sequence: CASSIIGAERNTIYF. As DNA, the CDR3 is TGTGCCAGCAGCATCATCGGGGCAGAGAGGAACACCATATATTTT.

The chain is built from TRBV9 and TRBJ2-1; TRBD1 matches at 7 bases. Looked up from germline, CDR1 is SGDLS and CDR2 is YYNGEE. V was clipped by 4 bases and J by 2 bases; unmatched bases: 9. The CDR3 runs to 16 residues. The CDR3 sequence: CASSPPGQGAYNEQFF. DNA for the CDR3: TGTGCCAGCAGCCCCCCAGGGCAGGGGGCCTACAATGAGCAGTTCTTC. The whole variable domain, filled in from reference TRBV9 and TRBJ2-1, reads DSGVTQTPKHLITATGQRVTLRCSPRSGDLSVYWYQQSLDQGLQFLIQYYNGEERAKGNILERFSAQQFPDLHSELNLSSLELGDSALYFCASSPPGQGAYNEQFFGPGTRLTVL.

This rearrangement joins TRBV28 to TRBJ1-2; maybe TRBD1 (5 bases). The CDR3 loop spans 14 amino acids. The V end lost 6 bases, the J end lost 6 bases, and 17 bases lay between the germline ends. Germline CDR1 MDHEN, CDR2 SYDVKM. The CDR3 nucleotides read TGTGCCAGCAGCCCCCCCTTGCGGGGGGATGGCTACACCTTC. Protein: CASSPPLRGDGYTF.

The V call is TRBV9, the J call TRBJ1-1; 7 bases align to TRBD1. The CDR3 has 14 amino acids. Germline V CDR1 and CDR2: SGDLS, YYNGEE. Trimming cost V 4 bases and J 1 base; bases outside gene matches: 4. The chain's CDR3 is CASSIRQGNTEAFF. The CDR3 DNA follows: TGTGCCAGCAGCATTAGACAGGGGAACACTGAAGCTTTCTTT.

The J gene is TRBJ2-1, the V gene TRBV27; D gene unclear. The CDR3 loop spans 16 amino acids. The germline V gene has CDR1 MNHEY and CDR2 SMNVEV (reference sequence). With 0 bases removed from V and 5 bases from J, the gap between germline ends came to 14 bases. CDR3 bases: TGTGCCAGCAGTTTATCACGAGGTTTCAAAAACAATGAGCAGTTCTTC. Protein sequence: CASSLSRGFKNNEQFF.

This chain connects TRBV6-2 or TRBV6-3 to TRBJ2-7; TRBD2 agrees at 7 bases. After removal of 1 base from V and 0 bases from J, the junction contained 3 bases not matched to a gene. This CDR3 contains 15 residues. The V gene's germline CDR1 is MNHEY and CDR2 SVGEGT. CDR3 DNA: TGTGCCAGCAGTTACTTGGGGGGGAGCTCCTACGAGCAGTACTTC. Its translation: CASSYLGGSSYEQYF.